These 17 T cell receptor beta chains were all obtained from the same sample, sequenced in a study of cytomegalovirus exposure and HLA in healthy donors. The PCR used 60 Vbeta and 13 Jbeta primers. The data were produced by immunoSEQ multiplex PCR, yet TCRdb's version contains in-frame clones alone and is incomplete. The profile shows hundreds of thousands of clones, approximately 90% of them singletons. The sample was PBMCs. The receptors derive from a woman under 30 in good health and CMV-seronegative.

This chain links TRBV9 with TRBJ1-4; perhaps TRBD1 as D (5 bases). This CDR3 region has 16 residues. The V end lost 0 bases, the J end lost 4 bases, and 13 bases lay between the germline ends. Germline V CDR1 and CDR2: SGDLS, YYNGEE. Here the CDR3 DNA reads TGTGCCAGCAGCGTAGGGGGCTCACCGTTTAATGAAAAACTGTTTTTT. Protein product: CASSVGGSPFNEKLFF.

V gene TRBV2 combines with J gene TRBJ1-1, with 7 bases identical to TRBD1. CDR3 size: 12 residues. Germline values: CDR1 SNHLY, CDR2 FYNNEI. CDR3 DNA: TGTGAATCTCAGGGGGGAATCGCTGAAGCTTTCTTT. Translating gives CESQGGIAEAFF.

The chain carries TRBV29-1 and TRBJ1-1, with D uncertain. CDR1 and CDR2 (germline): SQVTM, ANQGSEA. The CDR3 is made up of 12 amino acids. The V end lost 6 bases, the J end lost 1 base, and 9 bases lay between the germline ends. The chain's CDR3 is CSVVGGNTEAFF. CDR3 coding DNA: TGCAGCGTCGTCGGCGGGAACACTGAAGCTTTCTTT.

CDR3 sequence (DNA): TGTGCCAGCAGTTTATCGGTGACAGGGGGCGAAAAACTGTTTTTT. As protein: CASSLSVTGGEKLFF. This chain joins TRBV27 and TRBJ1-4; 10 nucleotides align to TRBD1. With V trimmed by 0 bases and J by 8 bases, 3 bases remained unmatched. Germline CDR1 reads MNHEY; CDR2 reads SMNVEV (reference sequence). The CDR3 totals 15 residues.

This clone was picked up one time. The gene calls are TRBV5-1 and TRBJ1-5, with 8 bases matching TRBD1. In germline, CDR1 is SGHRS, CDR2 YFSETQ. The CDR3 has 16 amino acids. The trim removed 4 bases at V and 7 bases at J, leaving 13 bases unmatched. DNA for the CDR3: TGCGCCAGCAGCGCCGGACAGGGTGGTCCTAGCCAGCCCCAGCATTTT. It yields the protein CASSAGQGGPSQPQHF.

The chain is built from TRBV2 and TRBJ2-5; D unclear. The CDR3 has 11 residues. V was pared by 5 bases and J by 2 bases, with 3 bases between. The germline V gene encodes CDR1 SNHLY and CDR2 FYNNEI. The CDR3 sequence: CASSTQETQYF. CDR3 DNA: TGTGCCAGCAGTACACAAGAGACCCAGTACTTC.

The chain has TRBV29-1 and TRBJ2-1; 7 nucleotides match TRBD1. In germline, CDR1 is SQVTM, CDR2 ANQGSEA. J lost 5 bases, V lost 7 bases, and 14 bases had no gene match. This CDR3 region has 15 residues. CDR3 in DNA: TGCAGCGCTACACCTCTACAGGGGCCAAACAATGAGCAGTTCTTC. It is translated as CSATPLQGPNNEQFF.

The J gene is TRBJ1-3, the V gene TRBV12-2. TRBV12-2 is designated a pseudogene. The CDR3 loop spans 14 amino acids. The CDR3 bases are TGTGCAAGTCGCAATGGAGCCCCTGGAAACACCATATATTTT. It translates to CASRNGAPGNTIYF.

The V gene is TRBV2, the J gene TRBJ1-5; no clear D. The germline CDR1 and CDR2 sequences are SNHLY and FYNNEI. Trimming removed 2 bases at V and 2 bases at J, with 10 bases between. The CDR3 length is 15 residues. The CDR3 region is CASSETTAGNQPQHF. The CDR3 DNA reads TGTGCCAGCAGTGAAACCACTGCTGGCAATCAGCCCCAGCATTTT.

The chain couples TRBV6-5 to TRBJ2-7; weak D call: TRBD2 (6 bases). There are 14 residues in the CDR3. Trimming removed 7 bases at V and 2 bases at J, with 15 bases between. Germline CDR1 and CDR2: MNHEY and SVGAGI. The DNA for the CDR3 is TGTGCCAGCAAAATCGAGGAGGGACCCTACGAGCAGTACTTC. Its protein is CASKIEEGPYEQYF.

V usage is TRBV4-1 and J usage is TRBJ2-5, with D perhaps TRBD2 (6 bases). This CDR3 has 13 amino acids. V was pared by 1 base and J by 14 bases, with 17 bases between. Per the germline V gene, CDR1 is MGHRA and CDR2 is YSYEKL. In DNA, the CDR3 is TGCGCCAGCAGCCAAGCTCTAGGGCTAGCGTCCTACTTC. Its protein is CASSQALGLASYF.

V and J are TRBV2 and TRBJ1-5, with 8 bases identical to TRBD1. Germline V gene lookup returns CDR1 SNHLY and CDR2 FYNNEI. The CDR3 is 17 residues long. The V and J ends lost 3 bases and 0 bases, in that order; junction bases with no gene match: 7. The CDR3 spells CASSEGTGYRSNQPQHF. The CDR3 DNA follows: TGTGCCAGCAGTGAGGGGACAGGATATCGTAGCAATCAGCCCCAGCATTTT.

This clone was picked up one time. The chain combines TRBV9 with TRBJ1-1; D is ambiguous. Germline assignment: CDR1 SGDLS and CDR2 YYNGEE. The CDR3 spans 14 residues. Trimming cost V 3 bases and J 4 bases, with 13 bases left between them. CDR3 protein: CASSAGVGTTEAFF. The DNA for the CDR3 is TGTGCCAGCAGCGCGGGAGTGGGAACCACTGAAGCTTTCTTT.

The chain links TRBV19 to TRBJ2-1; 8 bases fit TRBD2. Germline CDR1 reads LNHDA; CDR2 reads SQIVND (reference sequence). The CDR3 is 15 amino acids. Trimming removed 0 bases from V and 10 bases from J; junction bases left unmatched: 8. CDR3: CASSIEGLGSREQFF. In nucleotides, the CDR3 is TGTGCCAGTAGTATAGAGGGACTAGGGTCTCGAGAGCAGTTCTTC. The entire variable domain, with the rest obtained from reference TRBV19 and TRBJ2-1, is as follows: DGGITQSPKYLFRKEGQNVTLSCEQNLNHDAMYWYRQDPGQGLRLIYYSQIVNDFQKGDIAEGYSVSREKKESFPLTVTSAQKNPTAFYLCASSIEGLGSREQFFGPGTRLTVL.

V gene TRBV27 combines with J gene TRBJ1-2; tentative D call: TRBD1 (5 bases). The CDR3 runs 16 residues. Germline CDR1 and CDR2: MNHEY and SMNVEV (reference sequence). V shed 3 bases and J shed 2 bases, with 16 bases lying between them. The DNA of the CDR3 is TGTGCCAGCAGTTTCTCCAGACTCGCAGGGAACTATGGCTACACCTTC. Encoded protein: CASSFSRLAGNYGYTF.

This clone was seen more than once but under ten times. Other DNA sequences in this specimen translate into the identical CDR3. The V and J genes are TRBV19 and TRBJ1-6; no firm D call. The CDR3 length is 13 residues. Germline values: CDR1 LNHDA, CDR2 SQIVND (reference sequence). Trimming pared 2 bases from V and 10 bases from J, leaving 9 bases between. CDR3 region: CASSILEESPLHF. CDR3 nucleotides: TGTGCCAGTAGTATACTTGAGGAATCACCCCTCCACTTT.

V is TRBV27 and J is TRBJ2-1, with 15 bases that match TRBD2. The CDR3 totals 15 residues. V shed 5 bases, J shed 8 bases, and the junction held 4 bases outside the gene matches. Per germline, CDR1 MNHEY and CDR2 SMNVEV (reference sequence). Written as DNA, the CDR3 is TGTGCCAGCAGTAGGACTAGCGGGGGGGCATATGAGCAGTTCTTC. Translated, it gives CASSRTSGGAYEQFF.